Presented here are 8 T cell receptor beta chains from one specimen sequenced in a study of cytomegalovirus exposure and HLA in healthy donors. Profiled with immunoSEQ multiplex PCR; TCRdb holds only in-frame clones, not every one. The top ten clones hold 10% of a sample with around 150,000 clones, just under 90% of them seen once. What was sequenced was PBMCs. Receptors originate from a woman in her late teens or twenties in good health and CMV-seropositive.

The chain joins TRBV10-3 to TRBJ2-7; TRBD2 aligns across 12 bases. The CDR3 sequence is 18 residues long. The V gene's germline CDR1 is ENHRY and CDR2 SYGVKD. The J segment lost 2 bases and the V segment lost 0 bases, leaving 8 bases of the junction unmatched. The CDR3 here is CAISESRTSGTRAYEQYF. In DNA, the CDR3 is TGTGCCATCAGTGAGTCTAGGACTAGCGGGACCCGCGCCTACGAGCAGTACTTC.

The gene calls are TRBV28 and TRBJ2-1, with TRBD2 identical over 12 bases. This CDR3 spans 15 amino acids. Germline assignment: CDR1 MDHEN and CDR2 SYDVKM. Trimming at V came to 8 bases and at J to 4 bases, leaving 6 bases not matched to a gene. Written as DNA, the CDR3 is TGTGCCAGCCAGCCGACTAGCGGGAGTTACAATGAGCAGTTCTTC. This gives the protein CASQPTSGSYNEQFF.

The rearrangement links TRBV5-6 to TRBJ2-3, with 9 bases that match TRBD1. The CDR3 covers 15 residues. Looked up from germline, CDR1 is SGHDT and CDR2 is YYEEEE. The ends lost 4 bases at V and 2 bases at J; junction bases unmatched: 5. CDR3 residues: CASSLRDRATDTQYF. The CDR3 coding sequence is TGTGCCAGCAGCCTCCGGGACAGGGCCACAGATACGCAGTATTTT.

This chain links TRBV4-1 with TRBJ2-3; 7 bases line up with TRBD1. V lost 3 bases to trimming and J lost 2 bases; unmatched junction nucleotides: 5. The CDR3 consists of 15 residues. Per germline, CDR1 MGHRA and CDR2 YSYEKL. CDR3 loop: CASSHTGQATDTQYF. The DNA for the CDR3 is TGCGCCAGCAGCCACACTGGACAGGCCACAGATACGCAGTATTTT.

The rearrangement uses TRBV7-8 and TRBJ1-2; D perhaps matches TRBD1 (5 bases). The V end lost 0 bases, the J end lost 4 bases, and 12 bases lay between the germline ends. Germline CDR1 reads SGHVS; CDR2 reads FQNEAQ. This CDR3 has 15 amino acids. The CDR3 spells CASSLARGGGYGYTF. The DNA of the CDR3 is TGTGCCAGCAGCTTAGCGCGCGGGGGAGGCTATGGCTACACCTTC.

This clone has a handful of counts. The chain uses TRBV28 and TRBJ2-7; tentatively, D is TRBD2 (5 bases). Looked up from germline, CDR1 is MDHEN and CDR2 is SYDVKM. V was shortened by 2 bases and J by 6 bases, with 5 bases between the two germline ends. This CDR3 has 11 residues. This chain's CDR3 is CASSLEGEQYF. The CDR3 region has the DNA TGTGCCAGCAGTTTAGAGGGCGAGCAGTACTTC. Full variable domain (outside the CDR3, taken from reference TRBV28 and TRBJ2-7): DVKVTQSSRYLVKRTGEKVFLECVQDMDHENMFWYRQDPGLGLRLIYFSYDVKMKEKGDIPEGYSVSREKKERFSLILESASTNQTSMYLCASSLEGEQYFGPGTRLTVT.

This clone was detected once. The genes are TRBV5-1 and TRBJ1-5, with a weak D call TRBD1 (5 bases). CDR3 length equals 15 residues. V dropped 4 bases and J dropped 5 bases, with 16 bases sitting between them. Germline values: CDR1 SGHRS, CDR2 YFSETQ. CDR3 nucleotide sequence: TGCGCCAGCAGCGAAGGAGACCCCAGGGATCAGCCCCAGCATTTT. It is translated as CASSEGDPRDQPQHF.

DNA for the CDR3: TGTGCCAGCAGCTCTCATAGCGGGAGGGCCCATTTAAACATTCAGTACTTC. Translating gives CASSSHSGRAHLNIQYF. The chain links TRBV11-2 to TRBJ2-4; 11 positions match TRBD2. CDR3 length equals 17 residues. V was clipped by 4 bases and J by 6 bases; unmatched bases: 11. In germline, CDR1 is SGHAT, CDR2 FQNNGV.